The entry that follows covers one TCR beta chain sequence. What it binds is unknown. Germline V gene data show CDR1 as WSHSY and CDR2 as SAAADI. The CDR3 totals 15 residues. V shed 3 bases and J 7 bases; nucleotides not matched to a gene: 7. The data derive from a study of cytomegalovirus exposure and HLA in healthy donors. Whole-study findings and limits: As was reported, the classifier diagnosed cytomegalovirus status with high specificity and sensitivity.

The approximately 120-subject validation cohort, separate from the roughly 700-subject first cohort, included the donors. Repertoires were generated with immunoSEQ multiplex PCR, while TCRdb's copy carries only in-frame clones and drops some. The sample yields hundreds of thousands of clones, 70% to 90% seen once. V usage is TRBV10-2 and J usage is TRBJ2-7, with 12 positions matching TRBD2. This receptor was obtained from a woman between 18 and 29 years old in good health and CMV-seronegative. Sequencing was performed on PBMCs. CDR3 nucleotide sequence: TGCGCCAGCAGTGATCTAGCGGGAGGGCCGGGGGAGCAGTACTTC. Translation: CASSDLAGGPGEQYF.